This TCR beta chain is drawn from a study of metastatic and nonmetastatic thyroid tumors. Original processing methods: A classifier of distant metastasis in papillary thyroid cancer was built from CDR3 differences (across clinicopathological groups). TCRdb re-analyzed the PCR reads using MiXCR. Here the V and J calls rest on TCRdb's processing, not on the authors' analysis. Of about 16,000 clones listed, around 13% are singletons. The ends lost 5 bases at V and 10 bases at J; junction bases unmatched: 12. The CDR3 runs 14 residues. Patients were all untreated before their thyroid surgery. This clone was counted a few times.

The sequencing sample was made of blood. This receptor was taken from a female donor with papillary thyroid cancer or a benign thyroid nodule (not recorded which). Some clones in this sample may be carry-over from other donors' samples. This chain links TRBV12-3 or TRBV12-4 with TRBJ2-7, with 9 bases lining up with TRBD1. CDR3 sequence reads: CASSAGQGLEEQYF. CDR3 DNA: TGTGCCAGCAGTGCGGGACAGGGTCTGGAAGAACAGTACTTC.